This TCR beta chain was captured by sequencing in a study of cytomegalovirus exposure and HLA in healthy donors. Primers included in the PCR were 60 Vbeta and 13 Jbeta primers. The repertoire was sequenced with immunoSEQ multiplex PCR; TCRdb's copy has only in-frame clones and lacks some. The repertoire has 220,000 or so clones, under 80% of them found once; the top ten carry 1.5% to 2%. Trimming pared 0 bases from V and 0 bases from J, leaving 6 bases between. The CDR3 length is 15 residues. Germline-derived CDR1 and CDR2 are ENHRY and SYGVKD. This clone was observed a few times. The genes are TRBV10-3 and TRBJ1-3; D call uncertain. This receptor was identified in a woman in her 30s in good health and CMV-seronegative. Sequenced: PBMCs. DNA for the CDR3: TGTGCCATCAGTGAGTCTTGGAGCTCTGGAAACACCATATATTTT. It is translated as CAISESWSSGNTIYF.